This T cell receptor (beta chain) comes out of a study of T cell responses to AZD1222 COVID-19 vaccine. As to this clone: Its matching antigen is unknown.

CDR1 is SGHAT and CDR2 is FQNNGV in the germline V gene. This CDR3 region has 12 residues. Trimming removed 0 bases from V and 8 bases from J, with 7 bases in between. The study, taken as a whole, reports: Clonal diversity was possibly underestimated, and white British individuals and females predominated among donors. Repertoires were obtained only post-peak T cell response. CD4 TCRs associated with vaccination spanned spike, dominating at 160-218 and 743-854. The number of AZD1222 recipients seropositive at baseline was only five or six.

Profiled with immunoSEQ multiplex PCR; TCRdb holds only in-frame clones, not every one. The table lists fewer than 200,000 clones, roughly 92% of them singletons. The chain carries TRBV11-2 and TRBJ1-2; D call uncertain. This clonotype was obtained from an adult in good health. The source was peripheral blood, collected on day 0 of AZD1222 vaccination. The CDR3 DNA follows: TGTGCCAGCAGCTTAGAAGGGATCGGCTACACCTTC. As protein: CASSLEGIGYTF.